This TCR beta chain came from a study of Ad26.COV2.S vaccination and SARS-CoV-2 variants. General study points: Substantial response breadth was reportedly seen for spike-specific CD8+ and CD4+ T cells after vaccination.

Measured with immunoSEQ multiplex PCR; TCRdb has only the in-frame clones, and not every one. In the table there are roughly 380,000 clones, around nine tenths of which are singletons. The CDR3 is made up of 14 amino acids. Sample treatment: about 20 received Ad26.COV2.S at low or high dose, single or two shots; several received placebo; per-sample allocation not given. Sampling happened 63 days after the first vaccine or placebo injection. This clone was recorded a few times. Its antigen is unknown. This TCR derives from a person between 18 and 65 years old who received the Ad26.COV2.S COVID-19 vaccine or a placebo. The sequenced sample was peripheral blood, obtained in a trial of Ad26.COV2.S vaccine versus placebo. The chain uses TRBV12-1 and TRBJ2-2. TRBV12-1 is shown as a pseudogene. The DNA for the CDR3 is TGTGCCAGCAGCTTTTGCCGGAACACCGGGGAGCTGTTTTTT. This gives the protein CASSFCRNTGELFF.